This entry lists 25 T cell receptor beta chains sequenced from one sample in a study of a mutant IDH1 vaccine in newly diagnosed glioma (dated by TCRdb to 2020 to 2022). Explained via the paper, the time point label denotes: week 11, during vaccination. Every vaccine dose consisted of 300 ug of a 20-mer mutant IDH1 peptide in Montanide, administered subcutaneously together with topical imiquimod. Library construction relied on the immunoSEQ multiplex PCR assay. Entries here come from immuneACCESS through TCRdb and include only in-frame sequences with V and J called. Some clones fail to appear in such tables; in the studies checked, an unresolved V gene covers under half of the shortfall, and the cause of the remainder is unknown. The sample contains under 150,000 clones, almost 90% of them found a single time. The top ten constitute 0.5% to 0.65% of the sample. No antigen has been assigned to these receptors.

The sample was PBMCs, taken from a glioma patient whose treatment included an IDH1 peptide vaccine. These receptors came from a woman between 45 and 60 years old with glioma.

This chain links TRBV4-2 with TRBJ1-3; 8 bases map to TRBD1. V shed 1 base, J shed 1 base, and the junction held 3 bases outside the gene matches. CDR3 size: 16 residues. Germline lookup yields CDR1 LGHNA and CDR2 YNFKEQ. Written as DNA, the CDR3 is TGTGCCAGCAGCCAAGCACAGGGGGAATCTGGAAACACCATATATTTT. Its translation: CASSQAQGESGNTIYF.

The chain combines TRBV4-1 with TRBJ1-1; possible D gene TRBD1, 6 bases. V shed 4 bases and J shed 0 bases, with 15 bases lying between them. The CDR3 contains 16 residues. Germline loops: CDR1 MGHRA, CDR2 YSYEKL. The CDR3 DNA is TGCGCCAGCAGCCCGGCACAGGGTCGGGTGAACACTGAAGCTTTCTTT. It codes for CASSPAQGRVNTEAFF.

The CDR3 bases are TGTGCCAGCAGCTCGTGGACTAGCGGGAGCTCCTACGAGCAGTACTTC. Its protein product is CASSSWTSGSSYEQYF. The genes are TRBV5-5 and TRBJ2-7; 13 bases agree with TRBD2. Trimming cost V 3 bases and J 0 bases; bases outside gene matches: 3. The CDR3 is 16 residues long. Germline assignment: CDR1 SGHKS and CDR2 YYEKEE (reference sequence).

This clone was seen only once. CDR3 DNA: TGTGCCAGCAGCTTAGGTCTCGGCGGCCCGTTGGGCACAGATACGCAGTATTTT. Protein: CASSLGLGGPLGTDTQYF. This chain joins TRBV11-3 and TRBJ2-3; D gene unclear. This CDR3 is built from 18 residues. Per germline, CDR1 SGHNT and CDR2 YENEEA. V was pared by 1 base and J by 1 base, with 18 bases between.

V is TRBV19 and J is TRBJ1-2; 9 bases are a match to TRBD1. CDR1 and CDR2 from the germline V gene are LNHDA and SQIVND (reference sequence). The CDR3 sequence is 15 residues long. Trimming removed 5 bases from V and 4 bases from J; junction bases left unmatched: 8. The CDR3 loop reads CASSLSGQGGYGYTF. The CDR3 DNA follows: TGTGCCAGTAGTCTATCGGGACAGGGAGGCTATGGCTACACCTTC.

V gene TRBV19 combines with J gene TRBJ1-5, with D possibly TRBD1 on 6 matching bases. The CDR3 contains 15 residues. CDR1 is LNHDA and CDR2 is SQIVND in the germline V gene (reference sequence). With 5 bases removed from V and 4 bases from J, the gap between germline ends came to 15 bases. CDR3 in amino acids: CASSPSGAGNQPQHF. CDR3 in DNA: TGTGCCAGTAGTCCCTCAGGGGCAGGGAATCAGCCCCAGCATTTT.

The chain is built from TRBV5-6 and TRBJ1-1, with D unclear. This CDR3 spans 12 amino acids. Germline V gene sequence: CDR1 SGHDT, CDR2 YYEEEE. The V end lost 5 bases, the J end lost 5 bases, and 10 bases lay between the germline ends. CDR3 loop: CASSRPGTEAFF. CDR3 nucleotide sequence: TGTGCCAGCAGTCGACCGGGGACTGAAGCTTTCTTT.

The chain joins TRBV28 to TRBJ1-3; D uncertain. This CDR3 contains 14 residues. The V gene lost 7 bases and the J gene lost 0 bases, with 10 bases spanning the gap. CDR1 is MDHEN and CDR2 is SYDVKM in the germline V gene. CDR3 in DNA: TGTGCCAGCACCAGACAATACTCTGGAAACACCATATATTTT. It specifies CASTRQYSGNTIYF. The full variable domain, completed using reference TRBV28 and TRBJ1-3, is DVKVTQSSRYLVKRTGEKVFLECVQDMDHENMFWYRQDPGLGLRLIYFSYDVKMKEKGDIPEGYSVSREKKERFSLILESASTNQTSMYLCASTRQYSGNTIYFGEGSWLTVV.

The V gene is TRBV2, the J gene TRBJ2-6; the D gene is possibly TRBD2 (5 bases). The CDR3 contains 15 residues. V was clipped by 3 bases and J by 1 base, with 7 bases between them. Germline V lookup: CDR1 SNHLY, CDR2 FYNNEI. CDR3 nucleotides: TGTGCCAGCAGTGATTCGGGGTCTGGGGCCAACGTCCTGACTTTC. It specifies CASSDSGSGANVLTF.

The J gene is TRBJ2-1, the V gene TRBV7-3; no firm D call. Germline CDR1 and CDR2: SGHTA and FQGTGA. The CDR3 totals 11 residues. Trimming removed 3 bases from V and 7 bases from J, with 4 bases in between. CDR3 nucleotide sequence: TGTGCCAGCAGCTTGTGGAATGAGCAGTTCTTC. It is translated as CASSLWNEQFF.

J is TRBJ1-4 and V is TRBV7-2, with D perhaps TRBD1 (6 bases). There are 16 residues in the CDR3. Germline V gene sequence: CDR1 SGHTA, CDR2 FQGNSA. Trimming cost V 2 bases and J 3 bases, with 13 bases left between them. Here the CDR3 DNA reads TGTGCCAGCAGCTTATGGGCGGGGGCTCCTAATGAAAAACTGTTTTTT. Encoded protein: CASSLWAGAPNEKLFF.

J is TRBJ2-2 and V is TRBV18; no clear D gene. The CDR3 spans 12 residues. Germline V lookup: CDR1 KGHSH, CDR2 LQKENI. Trimming took 6 bases from V and 4 from J, leaving 6 bases between them. CDR3 DNA: TGTGCCAGCTCGTGGGGCACCGGGGAGCTGTTTTTT. As protein: CASSWGTGELFF.

The chain combines TRBV7-9 with TRBJ2-3, with D possibly being TRBD2 (6 bases). The germline V and J ends were trimmed by 1 base and 4 bases, with 21 bases remaining between them. Per germline, CDR1 SEHNR and CDR2 FQNEAQ (reference sequence). CDR3 size: 18 residues. The CDR3 nucleotides are TGTGCCAGCAGCTTAGGATTGTTAGCGGAACACGGGGCAGATACGCAGTATTTT. It encodes CASSLGLLAEHGADTQYF.

As concerns this clone: It may be a read error: a sequence one base away is much more abundant. The chain has TRBV27 and TRBJ1-5, with 8 bases aligning to TRBD1. Trimming took 5 bases from V and 2 from J; bases not matched to a gene: 2. Germline V gene data show CDR1 as MNHEY and CDR2 as SMNVEV (reference sequence). This CDR3 contains 14 residues. CDR3 DNA sequence: TGTGCCAGCAGTAGGGGACAGGGCAATCAGCCCCAGCATTTT. Translating gives CASSRGQGNQPQHF.

This rearrangement joins TRBV7-9 to TRBJ1-3; D unclear. CDR3 length: 11 amino acids. Trimming removed 5 bases from V and 8 bases from J, with 7 bases in between. CDR1 is SEHNR, CDR2 FQNEAQ, per germline (reference sequence). The DNA for the CDR3 is TGTGCCAGCAGCCCTAGGGACACCATATATTTT. Translated: CASSPRDTIYF.

The chain combines TRBV7-3 with TRBJ2-3, with 9 bases fitting TRBD2. Per germline, CDR1 SGHTA and CDR2 FQGTGA. Unmatched junction bases numbered 12, after V lost 5 bases and J lost 6 bases. The CDR3 is 16 amino acids. DNA of the CDR3: TGTGCCAGCAGCCCGACTAGCGGAGCAAGTGGGGATACGCAGTATTTT. Amino acid sequence: CASSPTSGASGDTQYF.

This chain connects TRBV28 to TRBJ2-3; 7 bases fit TRBD1. The J segment lost 2 bases and the V segment lost 6 bases, leaving 5 bases of the junction unmatched. Germline V lookup: CDR1 MDHEN, CDR2 SYDVKM. This CDR3 comprises 14 residues. CDR3: CASRRGLNTDTQYF. Here the CDR3 DNA reads TGTGCCAGCAGGAGGGGGCTTAACACAGATACGCAGTATTTT.

The V gene is TRBV19, the J gene TRBJ2-5; D is unclear. The CDR3 covers 13 residues. V shed 3 bases and J shed 3 bases, with 8 bases lying between them. Looked up from germline, CDR1 is LNHDA and CDR2 is SQIVND (reference sequence). The CDR3 DNA reads TGTGCCAGTAGTATGAGGTTTAAAGAGACCCAGTACTTC. This gives the protein CASSMRFKETQYF.

The gene calls are TRBV14 and TRBJ1-1, with TRBD1 matching 8 bases. V lost 0 bases and J lost 1; bases outside the gene matches: 25. This CDR3 region has 23 residues. In germline, CDR1 is SGHDN, CDR2 FVKESK. The DNA for the CDR3 is TGTGCCAGCAGCCAAGATCTCACCGGGACAGGCCTTCGGTTTCCTTACTCGAACACTGAAGCTTTCTTT. It specifies CASSQDLTGTGLRFPYSNTEAFF.

The chain combines TRBV11-2 with TRBJ1-1; unclear D gene. This CDR3 comprises 15 residues. The V end lost 2 bases, the J end lost 4 bases, and 14 bases lay between the germline ends. Germline loops: CDR1 SGHAT, CDR2 FQNNGV. CDR3 DNA sequence: TGTGCCAGCAGCTTAAAGGTTTGGACCTCCACTGAAGCTTTCTTT. Translating gives CASSLKVWTSTEAFF. Full variable domain (rest looked up from reference TRBV11-2 and TRBJ1-1): EAGVAQSPRYKIIEKRQSVAFWCNPISGHATLYWYQQILGQGPKLLIQFQNNGVVDDSQLPKDRFSAERLKGVDSTLKIQPAKLEDSAVYLCASSLKVWTSTEAFFGQGTRLTVV.

The chain has TRBV6-6 and TRBJ2-7, with 7 bases lining up with TRBD2. From germline, CDR1 is MNHNY and CDR2 SVGAGI (reference sequence). V lost 7 bases to trimming and J lost 1 base; unmatched junction nucleotides: 13. This CDR3 has 16 amino acids. The CDR3 DNA reads as TGTGCCAGCACCCAGGGAGGCGGGAGCCCTTCCTACGAGCAGTACTTC. It specifies CASTQGGGSPSYEQYF.

The chain uses TRBV5-1 and TRBJ2-7; 15 bases map to TRBD2. Germline CDR1 is SGHRS and CDR2 is YFSETQ. With 4 bases clipped from V and 4 bases from J, the junction kept 6 bases outside the gene matches. The CDR3 runs to 16 residues. This CDR3 reads CASSPGLAGGVYEQYF. DNA for the CDR3: TGCGCCAGCAGCCCCGGACTAGCGGGAGGGGTTTACGAGCAGTACTTC.

The count of this clone is one. The chain joins TRBV5-1 to TRBJ2-3, with D tentatively TRBD1 (6 bases). Trimming took 3 bases from V and 4 from J, leaving 21 bases between them. This CDR3 comprises 17 residues. Germline CDR1 is SGHRS and CDR2 is YFSETQ. CDR3 amino acids: CASSSQTGLKGADTQYF. CDR3 sequence (DNA): TGCGCCAGCAGCTCCCAGACAGGCCTTAAAGGCGCAGATACGCAGTATTTT.

The chain recombines TRBV7-9 with TRBJ2-7, with D unclear. V was pared by 4 bases and J by 4 bases, with 8 bases between. Germline loops: CDR1 SEHNR, CDR2 FQNEAQ (reference sequence). The CDR3 is 12 residues long. The CDR3 protein is CASSSITYEQYF. In DNA form, the CDR3 reads TGTGCCAGCAGCTCCATTACTTACGAGCAGTACTTC.

V and J are TRBV19 and TRBJ1-1; 7 nucleotides align to TRBD1. The ends lost 9 bases at V and 3 bases at J; junction bases unmatched: 4. There are 12 residues in the CDR3. Germline CDR1 LNHDA, CDR2 SQIVND (reference sequence). The CDR3 coding sequence is TGTGCCAGCGTAGGGGGCTACACTGAAGCTTTCTTT. It is translated as CASVGGYTEAFF. Drawing the rest from reference TRBV19 and TRBJ1-1, the complete variable domain is DGGITQSPKYLFRKEGQNVTLSCEQNLNHDAMYWYRQDPGQGLRLIYYSQIVNDFQKGDIAEGYSVSREKKESFPLTVTSAQKNPTAFYLCASVGGYTEAFFGQGTRLTVV.